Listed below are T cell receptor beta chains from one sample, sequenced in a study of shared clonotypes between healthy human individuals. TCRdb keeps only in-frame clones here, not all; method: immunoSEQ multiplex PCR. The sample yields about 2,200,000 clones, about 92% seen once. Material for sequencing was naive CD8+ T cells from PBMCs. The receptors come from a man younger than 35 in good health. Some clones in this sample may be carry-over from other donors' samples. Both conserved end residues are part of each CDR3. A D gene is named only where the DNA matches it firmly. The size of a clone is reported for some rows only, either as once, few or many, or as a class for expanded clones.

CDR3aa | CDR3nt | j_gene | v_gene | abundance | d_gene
CASSKSVGYEQYF | TGTGCCAGTAGTAAAAGCGTGGGCTACGAGCAGTACTTC | TRBJ2-7 | TRBV19 | NA | NA
CASSPDRAHGYTF | TGTGCCAGCAGCCCGGACAGGGCTCATGGCTACACCTTC | TRBJ1-2 | TRBV13 | NA | TRBD1
CASSPRDRVIDTQYF | TGTGCCAGCAGCCCCCGGGACAGGGTGATAGATACGCAGTATTTT | TRBJ2-3 | TRBV7-9 | NA | TRBD1
CASSQVATVSPYEQYF | TGCGCCAGCAGCCAAGTGGCGACTGTAAGTCCCTACGAGCAGTACTTC | TRBJ2-7 | TRBV4-1 | NA | NA
CASSAAGTGAYEQYF | TGTGCCAGCAGCGCCGCCGGGACAGGGGCCTACGAGCAGTACTTC | TRBJ2-7 | TRBV7-9 | NA | TRBD1
CASSVAGQGSTANYGYTF | TGTGCCAGCAGCGTAGCGGGACAGGGGTCGACCGCTAACTATGGCTACACCTTC | TRBJ1-2 | TRBV9 | NA | TRBD1
CASSGPTGTYEQYF | TGTGCCAGCAGTGGCCCGACAGGGACCTACGAGCAGTACTTC | TRBJ2-7 | TRBV28 | NA | TRBD1
CASSSDLWREQYF | TGTGCCAGTAGTTCGGACCTCTGGCGCGAGCAGTACTTC | TRBJ2-7 | TRBV19 | NA | NA
CASSPRDSNEQFF | TGTGCCAGCAGCCCCCGGGACTCCAATGAGCAGTTCTTC | TRBJ2-1 | TRBV9 | NA | NA
CASSLTQEGLNEQFF | TGTGCCAGCAGTCTCACACAGGAGGGCCTCAATGAGCAGTTCTTC | TRBJ2-1 | TRBV27 | NA | NA
CASSQAPGSYEQYF | TGCGCCAGCAGCCAAGCGCCGGGATCCTACGAGCAGTACTTC | TRBJ2-7 | TRBV4-1 | NA | NA
CASSFWTGLRWYF | TGTGCCAGCAGTTTTTGGACCGGGTTACGGTGGTACTTC | TRBJ2-5 | TRBV7-2 | NA | NA
CATSREGEGSYNEQFF | TGTGCCACCAGCAGAGAGGGCGAGGGGTCCTACAATGAGCAGTTCTTC | TRBJ2-1 | TRBV15 | NA | NA
CASSTDRRSYEQYF | TGCGCCAGCAGCACGGACAGGAGGTCCTACGAGCAGTACTTC | TRBJ2-7 | TRBV5-1 | NA | TRBD1
CATSRASSYNEQFF | TGTGCCACCAGCAGGGCAAGCTCCTACAATGAGCAGTTCTTC | TRBJ2-1 | TRBV15 | NA | NA
CASSLGASGLYEQYF | TGTGCCAGCAGCTTAGGGGCTAGCGGGCTGTACGAGCAGTACTTC | TRBJ2-7 | TRBV7-9 | NA | TRBD2
CASSQTLVPDTQYF | TGCGCCAGCAGCCAGACATTAGTGCCAGATACGCAGTATTTT | TRBJ2-3 | TRBV4-1 | NA | NA
CASSFKQGYEQYF | TGTGCCAGCAGCTTCAAACAGGGTTACGAGCAGTACTTC | TRBJ2-7 | TRBV7-3 | NA | NA
CASSAASGRFYNEQFF | TGTGCCAGCAGCGCGGCTAGCGGGAGATTCTACAATGAGCAGTTCTTC | TRBJ2-1 | TRBV9 | NA | TRBD2
CASSTSDGTDRYGYTF | TGTGCCAGCAGCACAAGCGATGGGACAGACCGCTATGGCTACACCTTC | TRBJ1-2 | TRBV7-9 | NA | TRBD1
CATSRDQAAGNTIYF | TGTGCCACCAGCAGAGATCAGGCAGCTGGAAACACCATATATTTT | TRBJ1-3 | TRBV15 | NA | NA
CASSLLGQVYTF | TGTGCCAGCAGTTTATTGGGGCAGGTGTACACCTTC | TRBJ1-2 | TRBV27 | NA | NA
CASSWSGTYEQYF | TGTGCCAGCAGCTGGTCCGGCACCTACGAGCAGTACTTC | TRBJ2-7 | TRBV5-6 | NA | NA
CASLRADPNEKLFF | TGTGCCAGCTTAAGGGCGGACCCTAACGAAAAACTGTTTTTT | TRBJ1-4 | TRBV28 | few | NA
CASSSSSGRASYEQYF | TGCGCCAGCAGCTCCTCTAGCGGGAGGGCCTCCTACGAGCAGTACTTC | TRBJ2-7 | TRBV5-1 | once | TRBD2
CASSLAGGQPGEQFF | TGTGCCAGCAGTTTGGCGGGAGGGCAGCCTGGGGAGCAGTTCTTC | TRBJ2-1 | TRBV27 | NA | TRBD2
CASSATSSFSYEQYF | TGTGCCAGCAGCGCCACCTCTAGCTTCTCCTACGAGCAGTACTTC | TRBJ2-7 | TRBV9 | few | NA
CASSLSILETQYF | TGTGCCAGCAGTTTATCGATACTGGAGACCCAGTACTTC | TRBJ2-5 | TRBV27 | NA | NA
CASSDLRALSPNGYTF | TGTGCCAGCAGTGATCTCCGGGCCCTCTCCCCCAATGGCTACACCTTC | TRBJ1-2 | TRBV2 | once | NA
CSVWDSLSTADEQYF | TGCAGCGTGTGGGACAGCTTATCCACTGCGGACGAGCAGTACTTC | TRBJ2-7 | TRBV29-1 | NA | TRBD1
CASSLAYGGPGDTQYF | TGTGCCAGCAGCTTAGCCTATGGAGGCCCGGGAGATACGCAGTATTTT | TRBJ2-3 | TRBV7-3 | NA | NA
CASSQRLAAFPEQYF | TGCGCCAGCAGCCAGAGACTAGCAGCATTTCCCGAGCAGTACTTC | TRBJ2-7 | TRBV4-3 | NA | TRBD2
CASSQVASGRDGDTQYF | TGTGCCAGCAGCCAAGTGGCTAGCGGGAGGGACGGAGATACGCAGTATTTT | TRBJ2-3 | TRBV4-2 | NA | TRBD2
CASTLGFKGSTEAFF | TGTGCCAGCACCCTGGGTTTTAAGGGTAGCACTGAAGCTTTCTTT | TRBJ1-1 | TRBV28 | NA | NA
CASSIPGQLEKLFF | TGTGCCAGTAGTATTCCGGGACAGTTAGAAAAACTGTTTTTT | TRBJ1-4 | TRBV19 | NA | TRBD1
CASSVAGAGEQYF | TGTGCCAGCAGCGTAGCCGGGGCTGGGGAGCAGTACTTC | TRBJ2-7 | TRBV9 | NA | NA
CASSLTLQGLGYTF | TGTGCCAGCAGCCTGACGCTACAGGGTCTGGGCTACACCTTC | TRBJ1-2 | TRBV7-9 | once | NA
CSVEGGRASQETQYF | TGCAGCGTTGAGGGGGGCAGGGCCTCCCAAGAGACCCAGTACTTC | TRBJ2-5 | TRBV29-1 | NA | NA
CASSFPSGGYEQYF | TGTGCCAGCAGCTTCCCTAGCGGGGGCTACGAGCAGTACTTC | TRBJ2-7 | TRBV7-8 | NA | TRBD2
CASSFSGSYYEQYF | TGTGCCAGCAGTTTTTCAGGCTCATACTACGAGCAGTACTTC | TRBJ2-7 | TRBV28 | NA | NA
CASSIGTVNYEQYF | TGTGCCAGTAGTATCGGGACAGTAAACTACGAGCAGTACTTC | TRBJ2-7 | TRBV19 | NA | TRBD1
CASSQYSRDLSYEQYF | TGTGCCAGCAGCCAATATAGTAGGGACCTCTCCTACGAGCAGTACTTC | TRBJ2-7 | TRBV14 | NA | NA
CASSLGQGLREQYF | TGTGCCAGCAGTTTAGGGCAGGGTTTGCGGGAGCAGTACTTC | TRBJ2-7 | TRBV27 | NA | NA
CASSILAGGRGNIQYF | TGTGCCAGCAGCATACTAGCGGGAGGGAGAGGGAACATTCAGTACTTC | TRBJ2-4 | TRBV7-2 | NA | TRBD2
CASSLRATNTEAFF | TGTGCCAGCAGTTTAAGGGCGACGAACACTGAAGCTTTCTTT | TRBJ1-1 | TRBV27 | NA | NA
CASSQGSAGGPYEQYF | TGTGCCAGCAGCCAAGGTTCGGCAGGGGGACCCTACGAGCAGTACTTC | TRBJ2-7 | TRBV4-2 | NA | TRBD1
CASRLSGGAGEQYF | TGTGCCAGCAGGCTCTCAGGGGGCGCGGGGGAGCAGTACTTC | TRBJ2-7 | TRBV28 | NA | TRBD1
CASSWPGQRTYEQYF | TGTGCCAGCAGTTGGCCGGGACAGAGGACCTACGAGCAGTACTTC | TRBJ2-7 | TRBV6-6 | NA | TRBD1
CASSEGINEKLFF | TGTGCCAGCAGTGAAGGGATAAATGAAAAACTGTTTTTT | TRBJ1-4 | TRBV6-4 | NA | NA
CASSDGLAGRTGELFF | TGTGCCAGCAGTGACGGACTAGCGGGCCGCACCGGGGAGCTGTTTTTT | TRBJ2-2 | TRBV25-1 | NA | TRBD2
CASSQDRGNYGYTF | TGTGCCAGCAGTCAGGACAGGGGTAACTATGGCTACACCTTC | TRBJ1-2 | TRBV6-6 | NA | TRBD1
CASSLAGLAAYNEQFF | TGTGCCAGCAGCTTAGCGGGACTAGCGGCCTACAATGAGCAGTTCTTC | TRBJ2-1 | TRBV7-9 | NA | TRBD2
CASSPRGGAGYEQYF | TGTGCCAGCAGCCCCCGGGGGGGGGCGGGCTACGAGCAGTACTTC | TRBJ2-7 | TRBV9 | NA | TRBD2
CASSEVSGDSYYGYTF | TGTGCCAGCAGTGAAGTATCCGGCGACAGTTACTATGGCTACACCTTC | TRBJ1-2 | TRBV2 | NA | NA